There are many counts of the clone carrying this T cell receptor beta chain. The antigen is unknown. This sample was taken from a study of T cells after posttransplantation cyclophosphamide. Study observations and caveats: Recipient CMV seropositivity and CMV reactivation strongly tracked TRB clonality. Donor-recipient repertoire similarity was low at 1-2 months, rising over year one. Skin or GI-infiltrating T cells shared few TRB sequences with blood.

The related graft donor's blood sample was taken on the day of bone marrow donation. Germline V gene sequence: CDR1 LNHDA, CDR2 SQIVND (reference sequence). V gave up 10 bases and J gave up 4 bases, with 10 bases separating them. This CDR3 spans 11 amino acids. Generated by immunoSEQ multiplex PCR, the TCRdb table keeps only in-frame clones and is missing some. This sample comprises around 35,000 clones, none seen once only. The sample comprised PBMCs. This TCR was sampled from a woman aged 45-65 years in good health and a related stem cell transplant donor. The rearrangement joins TRBV19 to TRBJ1-1; D unresolved. Here the CDR3 DNA reads TGTGCCATTCGTTCGGTCACTGAAGCTTTCTTT. Its protein product is CAIRSVTEAFF.